The 9 T cell receptor beta chains below come from one sample, sequenced in a study of control samples from healthy donors and cancer patients. Generated by immunoSEQ multiplex PCR, the TCRdb table keeps only in-frame clones and is missing some. The profile shows 85,000 to 95,000 clones, approximately 91% of them singletons. Sequenced sample: blood. Receptors originate from a woman aged 25 to 45 in good health.

The chain joins TRBV3-1 (or the pseudogene TRBV3-2) to TRBJ2-1, with 10 bases aligning to TRBD2. V dropped 8 bases and J dropped 5; count of bases not matched to a gene: 15. The CDR3 has 17 residues. Germline CDR1 LGHDT, CDR2 YNNKEL (reference sequence). CDR3 DNA sequence: TGTGCCAGCGTTCGAAGCGGGAGGGCAAGTTCCGACAATGAGCAGTTCTTC. Translating it yields CASVRSGRASSDNEQFF.

The V gene is TRBV4-1, the J gene TRBJ2-1, with 9 bases identical to TRBD2. CDR3 length: 17 amino acids. J lost 0 bases, V lost 4 bases, and 7 bases had no gene match. CDR1 is MGHRA, CDR2 YSYEKL, per germline. Here the CDR3 reads CASSRGLASSSYNEQFF. CDR3 DNA: TGCGCCAGCAGCCGCGGACTAGCGTCTAGCTCCTACAATGAGCAGTTCTTC.

The V call is TRBV28, the J call TRBJ1-1; TRBD1 is a possible D gene (5 bases). The V and J ends lost 6 bases and 8 bases respectively, with 13 bases between them. The germline V gene encodes CDR1 MDHEN and CDR2 SYDVKM. This CDR3 contains 12 residues. CDR3 residues: CASSTGGEEAFF. DNA for the CDR3: TGTGCCAGCAGCACGGGGGGAGAAGAAGCTTTCTTT.

The J gene is TRBJ1-6, the V gene TRBV2, with no clear D. This CDR3 has 14 amino acids. V lost 7 bases, J lost 10 bases, and 17 bases lay in between. Per germline, CDR1 SNHLY and CDR2 FYNNEI. CDR3 loop: CASTEQLGASPLHF. CDR3 in DNA: TGTGCCAGCACCGAGCAACTAGGCGCATCACCCCTCCACTTT.

The chain uses TRBV7-9 and TRBJ1-1, with TRBD1 identical over 9 bases. The germline gives CDR1 SEHNR, CDR2 FQNEAQ (reference sequence). J was trimmed by 1 base and V by 5 bases; bases with no gene match: 5. This CDR3 spans 15 amino acids. CDR3 DNA sequence: TGTGCCAGCAGCGCGACAGGGGGAACGAACACTGAAGCTTTCTTT. Amino acids: CASSATGGTNTEAFF.

This sequence joins TRBV7-9 and TRBJ1-1; D not certain. Germline CDR1 is SEHNR and CDR2 is FQNEAQ (reference sequence). CDR3 length: 13 residues. The V end was cut by 2 bases, the J end by 1 base, with 5 bases between. The CDR3, as DNA: TGTGCCAGCAGCTTACGGTGGAACACTGAAGCTTTCTTT. Residues: CASSLRWNTEAFF. The full variable domain, its missing parts supplied by reference TRBV7-9 and TRBJ1-1, is DTGVSQNPRHKITKRGQNVTFRCDPISEHNRLYWYRQTLGQGPEFLTYFQNEAQLEKSRLLSDRFSAERPKGSFSTLEIQRTEQGDSAMYLCASSLRWNTEAFFGQGTRLTVV.

This sequence joins TRBV6-6 and TRBJ1-2; 10 positions match TRBD1. CDR1 is MNHNY and CDR2 is SVGAGI in the germline V gene (reference sequence). This CDR3 spans 13 amino acids. As DNA, the CDR3 is TGTGCTACGGAGGGACAGGGGCCTGGAGGCTACACCTTC. This translates into CATEGQGPGGYTF.

This clone was seen once. V usage is TRBV5-5 and J usage is TRBJ1-3; D is undetermined. In germline, CDR1 is SGHKS, CDR2 YYEKEE (reference sequence). The CDR3 has 15 residues. Between the trimmed V and J ends, which lost 0 bases and 0 bases, there was a span of 7 bases. CDR3 DNA sequence: TGTGCCAGCAGCTTGGACCTGATCTCTGGAAACACCATATATTTT. It encodes CASSLDLISGNTIYF.

This clone came up a few times. The chain links TRBV7-6 to TRBJ1-3; D unclear. The CDR3 contains 15 residues. With 3 bases removed from V and 4 bases from J, the gap between germline ends came to 13 bases. Germline CDR1 is SGHVS and CDR2 is FNYEAQ. This chain's CDR3 is CASSFLDSGGNTIYF. CDR3 bases: TGTGCCAGCAGCTTCCTGGACTCGGGAGGAAACACCATATATTTT.